These 10 T cell receptor beta chains came from one sample sequenced in a study of blood T cells in healthy people across ages. Combining a sample-barcoded 5' primer with a J-beta primer mix, a second PCR ran for about 7 to 11 cycles. MiXCR, run by TCRdb on the 5' RACE reads, gives a single entry per CDR3 protein. The table records about 1.7 million distinct CDR3 sequences, 28% of them present only once. Sequenced sample: blood. Source of these receptors: a woman aged 25 to 39 in good health.

The V call is TRBV12-3 or TRBV12-4, the J call TRBJ2-7; 8 nucleotides line up with TRBD1. The CDR3 totals 13 residues. The V gene end was trimmed by 4 bases and the J gene end by 6 bases; junction bases not matched to a gene: 5. This chain's CDR3 is CASSSWTGSEQYF. The CDR3 DNA follows: TGTGCCAGCAGTTCTTGGACAGGGAGCGAGCAGTACTTC.

This chain connects TRBV10-3 to TRBJ2-1; either TRBD1 or TRBD2 may supply D (5 bases each). The length of the CDR3 is 13 residues. V shed 4 bases and J shed 6 bases, with 10 bases lying between them. Per germline, CDR1 ENHRY and CDR2 SYGVKD. The CDR3 DNA is TGTGCCATCAGTGGGGGGTTCGGCAATGAGCAGTTCTTC. It specifies CAISGGFGNEQFF.

This clonotype was counted at least ten times. This chain joins TRBV20-1 and TRBJ2-1; 9 nucleotides align to TRBD1. The V gene end was trimmed by 6 bases and the J gene end by 3 bases; junction bases not matched to a gene: 6. Germline V gene lookup returns CDR1 DFQATT and CDR2 SNEGSKA (reference sequence). CDR3 size: 14 residues. CDR3 bases: TGCAGTGCCTTTAGACAGGGGGGCTACAATGAGCAGTTCTTC. Residues: CSAFRQGGYNEQFF.

The chain has TRBV10-2 and TRBJ1-2, with D hard to call. The CDR3 extends over 14 amino acids. V gave up 7 bases and J gave up 0 bases, with 12 bases separating them. Germline values: CDR1 WSHSY, CDR2 SAAADI. The CDR3 DNA is TGCGCCAGCAAGGAGGCGAGAGCTAACTATGGCTACACCTTC. Translation gives CASKEARANYGYTF.

The chain combines TRBV7-2 with TRBJ2-7; maybe TRBD1 (6 bases). Germline V CDR1 and CDR2: SGHTA, FQGNSA. This CDR3 is 14 amino acids long. V lost 2 bases to trimming and J lost 3 bases, with 11 bases between them. In nucleotides, the CDR3 is TGTGCCAGCAGCTTATATCCAGGGGTCTACGAGCAGTACTTC. Residues: CASSLYPGVYEQYF. Complete variable domain (other parts from reference TRBV7-2 and TRBJ2-7): GAGVSQSPSNKVTEKGKDVELRCDPISGHTALYWYRQSLGQGLEFLIYFQGNSAPDKSGLPSDRFSAERTGGSVSTLTIQRTQQEDSAVYLCASSLYPGVYEQYFGPGTRLTVT.

This sequence joins TRBV29-1 and TRBJ1-2; D call uncertain. V lost 6 bases to trimming and J lost 4 bases, with 12 bases between them. The CDR3 is made up of 12 amino acids. In germline, CDR1 is SQVTM, CDR2 ANQGSEA. CDR3 sequence reads: CSVRGISYGYTF. DNA for the CDR3: TGCAGCGTCCGGGGTATTAGCTATGGCTACACCTTC.

Concerning this clonotype: At one end, the junction sequence differs from germline, possibly due to a read error. V and J are TRBV7-3 and TRBJ2-1, with 11 bases fitting TRBD2. The CDR3 extends over 15 amino acids. The germline CDR1 and CDR2 sequences are SGHTA and FQGTGA. The CDR3 region is CAGSLSSGGAHEQFF. The DNA for the CDR3 is TGTGCCGGCAGCTTAAGTAGCGGGGGGGCCCATGAGCAGTTCTTC. The full variable domain, rest sourced from reference TRBV7-3 and TRBJ2-1, is GAGVSQTPSNKVTEKGKYVELRCDPISGHTALYWYRQSLGQGPEFLIYFQGTGAADDSGLPNDRFFAVRPEGSVSTLKIQRTERGDSAVYLCAGSLSSGGAHEQFFGPGTRLTVL.

V gene TRBV28 combines with J gene TRBJ2-5; the D gene could be TRBD1 or TRBD2 (5 bases each). The closer fit of TRBJ2-7 to the DNA end suggests the J call may be wrong. This CDR3 contains 15 residues. CDR1 is MDHEN and CDR2 is SYDVKM in the germline V gene. In DNA form, the CDR3 reads TGTGCCAGCAGGCGCCCCGGGACGGCGTGGTACGAGCAGTACTTC. Its protein product is CASRRPGTAWYEQYF.

In regard to this clonotype: The junction differs from germline at one of its ends, possibly a read error. This sequence joins TRBV27 and TRBJ2-5; 9 bases are a match to TRBD2. The J call is uncertain, as TRBJ2-7 better fits the DNA end. CDR1 and CDR2 from the germline V gene are MNHEY and SMNVEV (reference sequence). The CDR3 has 14 residues. CDR3 region: CARSFASGNGEQYF. CDR3 DNA: TGTGCCCGCAGTTTCGCTAGCGGGAACGGCGAGCAGTACTTC.

There are a few counts of this clonotype. The chain recombines TRBV2 with TRBJ2-3; D might be TRBD2 (6 bases). Germline-derived CDR1 and CDR2 are SNHLY and FYNNEI. The CDR3 extends over 15 amino acids. V gave up 2 bases and J gave up 2 bases, with 11 bases separating them. The CDR3: CASSEIGGVTDTQYF. The CDR3 coding sequence is TGTGCCAGCAGTGAAATTGGAGGGGTCACAGATACGCAGTATTTT.